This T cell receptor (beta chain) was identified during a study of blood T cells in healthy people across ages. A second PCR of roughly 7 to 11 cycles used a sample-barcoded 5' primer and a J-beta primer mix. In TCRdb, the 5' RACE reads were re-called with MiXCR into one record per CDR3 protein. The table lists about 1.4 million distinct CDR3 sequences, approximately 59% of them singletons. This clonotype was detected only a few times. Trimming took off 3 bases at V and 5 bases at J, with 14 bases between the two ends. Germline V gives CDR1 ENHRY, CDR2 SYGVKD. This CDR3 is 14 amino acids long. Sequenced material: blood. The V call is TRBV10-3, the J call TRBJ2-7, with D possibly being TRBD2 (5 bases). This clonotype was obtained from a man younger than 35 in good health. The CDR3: CAISDLGKVDEQYF. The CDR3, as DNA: TGTGCCATCAGTGACCTCGGGAAGGTTGACGAGCAGTACTTC.